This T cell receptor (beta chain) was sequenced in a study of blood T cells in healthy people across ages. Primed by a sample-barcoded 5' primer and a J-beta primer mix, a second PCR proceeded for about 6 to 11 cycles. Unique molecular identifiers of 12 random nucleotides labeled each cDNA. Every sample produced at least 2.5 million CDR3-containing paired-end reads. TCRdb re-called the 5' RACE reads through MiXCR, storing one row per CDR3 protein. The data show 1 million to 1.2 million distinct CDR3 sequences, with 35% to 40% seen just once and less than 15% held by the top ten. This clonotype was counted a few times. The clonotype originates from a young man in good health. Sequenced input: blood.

DNA for the CDR3: TGTGCCAGCAGTGGAGGCACAGTCCTCTATGGCTACACCTTC. Residues: CASSGGTVLYGYTF. The rearrangement uses TRBV6-6 and TRBJ1-2; D remains unclear. Germline values: CDR1 MNHNY, CDR2 SVGAGI (reference sequence). V was clipped by 5 bases and J by 4 bases, with 14 bases between them. The CDR3 length is 14 residues.